The 27 T cell receptor beta chains listed next were all sequenced from one sample in a study of early T cells in non-severe SARS-CoV-2 infection. TCRdb re-analysed the 5' RACE reads in MiXCR, keeping a single row per CDR3 protein. Found here are around 33,000 distinct CDR3 sequences, 4.6% of them singletons; the top ten hold about an eighth. Sequencing used whole blood. These receptors all stem from an adult who was a healthcare worker with PCR-confirmed SARS-CoV-2 infection or an uninfected control (not recorded which).

J is TRBJ1-4 and V is TRBV15; D call uncertain. This CDR3 spans 15 amino acids. The germline V gene encodes CDR1 LNHNV and CDR2 YYDKDF (reference sequence). V lost 1 base to trimming and J lost 2 bases, with 8 bases between them. CDR3 sequence: CATSRVRVTNEKLFF. The CDR3 bases are TGTGCCACCAGCAGAGTTCGGGTTACTAATGAAAAACTGTTTTTT.

This clonotype was counted ten times or more. V and J are TRBV9 and TRBJ1-2; no clear D gene. This CDR3 is 13 amino acids long. Between the trimmed V and J ends, which lost 2 bases and 1 base, there was a span of 6 bases. CDR1 and CDR2 from the germline V gene are SGDLS and YYNGEE. The DNA for the CDR3 is TGTGCCAGCAGCGTCGCAGTTAACTATGGCTACACCTTC. Translating it yields CASSVAVNYGYTF.

This clonotype was counted ten times or more. The V gene is TRBV27, the J gene TRBJ2-3; 12 nucleotides align to TRBD2. Germline V gene lookup returns CDR1 MNHEY and CDR2 SMNVEV (reference sequence). The CDR3 contains 16 residues. V was clipped by 3 bases and J by 4 bases; unmatched bases: 5. The CDR3, as DNA: TGTGCCAGCAGTTTGAGACTAGCGGGAGTCTCAGATACGCAGTATTTT. Encoded protein: CASSLRLAGVSDTQYF.

This clonotype has a count of ten or more. V usage is TRBV20-1 and J usage is TRBJ2-7; D possibly matches TRBD1 or TRBD2 (5 bases each). V was shortened by 6 bases and J by 1 base, with 16 bases between the two germline ends. Germline assignment: CDR1 DFQATT and CDR2 SNEGSKA (reference sequence). The CDR3 has 14 residues. In DNA, the CDR3 is TGCAGTGCGGGGACCTTGACTAATTCCTACGAGCAGTACTTC. Translation: CSAGTLTNSYEQYF.

This clonotype occurred many times. CDR3 loop: CASSIPGEQYF. DNA of the CDR3: TGTGCCAGCAGCATCCCGGGCGAGCAGTACTTC. The genes are TRBV5-6 and TRBJ2-7; no clear D gene. Trimming cost V 4 bases and J 6 bases, with 8 bases left between them. The germline gives CDR1 SGHDT, CDR2 YYEEEE. This CDR3 has 11 amino acids.

This clonotype has just a few counts. This CDR3 is CAISEVYEQYF. The CDR3 region has the DNA TGTGCCATCAGTGAGGTCTATGAGCAGTACTTC. The rearrangement joins TRBV10-3 to TRBJ2-7; D is undetermined. Germline CDR1 reads ENHRY; CDR2 reads SYGVKD. V dropped 2 bases and J dropped 7 bases, with 6 bases sitting between them. The CDR3 runs to 11 residues.

This clonotype has at least ten counts. The chain carries TRBV25-1 and TRBJ2-7; D may be TRBD1 or TRBD2 (5 bases each). The CDR3 runs to 13 residues. Germline CDR1 and CDR2: MGHDK and SYGVNS. V lost 5 bases and J lost 2, with 10 bases in between. CDR3 coding DNA: TGTGCCAGCAGTCCAGGGACGACCTACGAGCAGTACTTC. This codes for CASSPGTTYEQYF.

The chain links TRBV24-1 to TRBJ2-5; 9 nucleotides line up with TRBD2. This CDR3 spans 16 amino acids. Germline assignment: CDR1 KGHDR and CDR2 SFDVKD. The junction had 8 bases not matched to a gene; V was cut back by 3 bases and J by 4 bases. The CDR3, as DNA: TGTGCCACCAGTGATACCTTCCTTAGCGGGGGAGAGACCCAGTACTTC. Its translation is CATSDTFLSGGETQYF.

This clonotype was detected ten times or more. CDR3 in amino acids: CASSLGTLGMGNIQYF. CDR3 DNA sequence: TGTGCCAGCAGCCTGGGGACACTAGGAATGGGAAACATTCAGTACTTC. The chain is built from TRBV7-9 and TRBJ2-4; D might be TRBD1 (6 bases). Germline CDR1 reads SEHNR; CDR2 reads FQNEAQ (reference sequence). This CDR3 is built from 16 residues. V was shortened by 5 bases and J by 6 bases, with 20 bases between the two germline ends.

This clonotype showed up many times. The chain links TRBV29-1 to TRBJ2-6; no firm D call. The V and J ends lost 7 bases and 0 bases respectively, with 4 bases between them. The length of the CDR3 is 12 residues. Germline CDR1 is SQVTM and CDR2 is ANQGSEA. The chain's CDR3 is CSAFSGANVLTF. DNA of the CDR3: TGCAGCGCCTTCTCTGGGGCCAACGTCCTGACTTTC.

This clonotype has a handful of counts. The rearrangement joins TRBV12-3 or TRBV12-4 to TRBJ1-2; tentative D call: TRBD1 (5 bases). Trimming cost V 3 bases and J 7 bases, with 9 bases left between them. The CDR3 has 12 amino acids. In DNA form, the CDR3 reads TGTGCCAGCAGTTTTGGGGGATTTGGCTACACCTTC. Protein product: CASSFGGFGYTF.

The chain employs TRBV11-3 and TRBJ1-4; D is ambiguous. CDR1 SGHNT and CDR2 YENEEA come from the germline V gene. The CDR3 is made up of 15 amino acids. V lost 3 bases to trimming and J lost 3 bases, with 11 bases between them. The CDR3 sequence is CASSFEGTSNEKLFF. The CDR3 region has the DNA TGTGCCAGCAGCTTCGAGGGAACGTCTAATGAAAAACTGTTTTTT.

This clonotype was seen a handful of times. The rearrangement links TRBV11-2 to TRBJ1-5; D is unresolved. The CDR3 covers 12 residues. The V end was cut by 6 bases, the J end by 7 bases, with 10 bases between. Germline V lookup: CDR1 SGHAT, CDR2 FQNNGV. The CDR3 DNA reads as TGTGCCAGCAGTAAAGAGGGCCAGCCCCAGCATTTT. This encodes CASSKEGQPQHF.

The sample holds many counts of this clonotype. The chain recombines TRBV2 with TRBJ1-5; 7 nucleotides agree with TRBD1. Per the germline V gene, CDR1 is SNHLY and CDR2 is FYNNEI. This CDR3 spans 15 amino acids. J gave up 2 bases and V 8 bases, and 9 bases lay outside the gene matches. CDR3 sequence (DNA): TGTGCCAGCGGCGAAGGGGGCAGGGGCAATCAGCCCCAGCATTTT. It encodes CASGEGGRGNQPQHF.

This clonotype was counted many times. This rearrangement joins TRBV29-1 to TRBJ2-1; 8 bases match TRBD2. Trimming at V came to 4 bases and at J to 8 bases, leaving 10 bases not matched to a gene. The CDR3 covers 14 residues. The germline V gene has CDR1 SQVTM and CDR2 ANQGSEA. This CDR3 reads CSVVGREVLDEQFF. The CDR3, as DNA: TGCAGCGTTGTAGGGCGGGAGGTATTGGATGAGCAGTTCTTC.

In this sample, this clonotype turned up a few times. The rearrangement uses TRBV4-2 and TRBJ2-3; D is undetermined. Germline V gene sequence: CDR1 LGHNA, CDR2 YNFKEQ. V was cut by 0 bases and J by 0 bases, with 13 bases left in between. The CDR3 extends over 17 amino acids. The CDR3 DNA reads TGTGCCAGCAGCCAAGAGTTCCCCCAAACTAGCACAGATACGCAGTATTTT. Its protein is CASSQEFPQTSTDTQYF.

In this sample, this clonotype turned up many times. The rearrangement uses TRBV7-8 and TRBJ2-6; 9 positions agree with TRBD1. Trimming took 2 bases from V and 0 from J; bases not matched to a gene: 5. The V gene's germline CDR1 is SGHVS and CDR2 FQNEAQ. The CDR3 sequence is 18 residues long. The CDR3 protein is CASSLKGQGRSGANVLTF. The CDR3 DNA follows: TGTGCCAGCAGCTTAAAGGGACAGGGACGCTCTGGGGCCAACGTCCTGACTTTC.

This clonotype was recorded many times. The chain couples TRBV7-2 to TRBJ2-4, with 8 bases fitting TRBD2. J was trimmed by 0 bases and V by 5 bases; bases with no gene match: 9. The V gene's germline CDR1 is SGHTA and CDR2 FQGNSA. This CDR3 spans 17 amino acids. As DNA, the CDR3 is TGTGCCAGCAGCCCACGCCTGGCGGGGGGAGCCAAAAACATTCAGTACTTC. It encodes CASSPRLAGGAKNIQYF.

As regards this clonotype: Since the CDR3 does not end with the conserved phenylalanine or tryptophan, this likely comes from a read error. The genes are TRBV29-1 and TRBJ2-7; 7 bases map to TRBD2. V shed 7 bases and J 0 bases; nucleotides not matched to a gene: 6. Germline CDR1 SQVTM, CDR2 ANQGSEA. The CDR3 totals 13 residues. CDR3 amino acids: CSAVKRDSYEQYS. CDR3 DNA sequence: TGCAGCGCCGTAAAGCGGGACTCCTACGAGCAGTACTCC.

This clonotype occurred many times. J is TRBJ1-2 and V is TRBV20-1; D not certain. The CDR3 has 12 amino acids. Germline CDR1 is DFQATT and CDR2 is SNEGSKA (reference sequence). Trimming removed 0 bases from V and 5 bases from J, with 7 bases in between. The CDR3 DNA is TGCAGTGCTAGAGATGGGCTATATGGCTACACCTTC. This codes for CSARDGLYGYTF.

Ten or more counts support this clonotype. The chain links TRBV5-1 to TRBJ2-6; a weak D match, TRBD1 (6 bases). CDR3 size: 22 residues. CDR1 and CDR2 (germline): SGHRS, YFSETQ. V was cut by 0 bases and J by 0 bases, with 25 bases left in between. CDR3: CASSLAGAMWDTGFSGANVLTF. CDR3 DNA: TGCGCCAGCAGCTTGGCCGGTGCAATGTGGGACACAGGGTTCTCTGGGGCCAACGTCCTGACTTTC.

This clonotype was counted at least ten times. The chain has TRBV27 and TRBJ1-1, with TRBD1 matching 7 bases. Germline values: CDR1 MNHEY, CDR2 SMNVEV (reference sequence). The CDR3 is 12 amino acids. The CDR3 is CAVQGGSTEAFF. DNA for the CDR3: TGTGCAGTCCAGGGGGGGAGCACTGAAGCTTTCTTT.

This clonotype has ten or more counts. CDR3 loop: CASSPGLDVTDTQYF. DNA for the CDR3: TGTGCCAGCAGCCCGGGACTGGATGTCACAGATACGCAGTATTTT. V usage is TRBV11-3 and J usage is TRBJ2-3, with TRBD2 as a possible D gene (6 bases). The germline V gene has CDR1 SGHNT and CDR2 YENEEA. V was cut by 5 bases and J by 2 bases, with 14 bases left in between. There are 15 residues in the CDR3.

This clonotype was found many times. The DNA of the CDR3 is TGTGCCAGCAGCGGACAGCAAAATCAGCCCCAGCATTTT. Amino acid sequence: CASSGQQNQPQHF. This sequence joins TRBV6-5 and TRBJ1-5; possibly TRBD1 for D (6 bases). Germline CDR1 MNHEY, CDR2 SVGAGI. The CDR3 loop spans 13 amino acids. Trimming took off 6 bases at V and 4 bases at J, with 10 bases between the two ends.

The table lists this clonotype with a few counts. The chain has TRBV7-2 and TRBJ2-3; 7 bases are shared with TRBD2. This CDR3 spans 15 amino acids. Germline V lookup: CDR1 SGHTA, CDR2 FQGNSA. With V trimmed by 4 bases and J by 2 bases, 6 bases remained unmatched. The CDR3 region is CASSYGGLTTDTQYF. CDR3 bases: TGTGCCAGCAGCTACGGGGGACTAACCACAGATACGCAGTATTTT.

At least ten counts were recorded for this clonotype. The chain has TRBV12-3 or TRBV12-4 and TRBJ1-5; D gene uncertain. Trimming removed 2 bases from V and 5 bases from J, with 7 bases in between. The CDR3 loop spans 13 amino acids. The CDR3 DNA reads TGTGCCAGCAGTTTACTCAGGTATCAGCCCCAGCATTTT. Residues: CASSLLRYQPQHF.

The table lists this clonotype with many counts. V gene TRBV7-6 combines with J gene TRBJ2-2, with TRBD1 matching over 9 bases. V lost 5 bases, J lost 6 bases, and 7 bases stayed unmatched. This CDR3 region has 15 residues. From germline, CDR1 is SGHVS and CDR2 FNYEAQ. CDR3 DNA sequence: TGTGCCAGCAGCCAATGGACAGGGGAGGCCGGGGAGCTGTTTTTT. Its protein product is CASSQWTGEAGELFF.